The 9 T cell receptor beta chains given below trace back to one sample, sequenced in a study of T cells after somatic rescue of genetic block. The data were produced by immunoSEQ multiplex PCR, yet TCRdb's version contains in-frame clones alone and is incomplete. The top ten clones hold around 2.8% of a sample with 70,000 to 85,000 clones, approximately 90% of them seen once. The sequenced material came from peripheral blood mononuclear cells (PBMCs). The receptors were gathered from a man aged 30-40 years.

The CDR3 DNA is TGTGCCAGCAGCCAGTCCGTCAGGGGACATTCCTATCAGCCCCAGCATTTT. It translates to CASSQSVRGHSYQPQHF. This sequence joins TRBV7-6 and TRBJ1-5; a weak D match, TRBD1 (6 bases). The CDR3 extends over 17 amino acids. Germline CDR1 SGHVS, CDR2 FNYEAQ. The V and J ends lost 5 bases and 5 bases respectively, with 22 bases between them.

V usage is TRBV19 and J usage is TRBJ2-7; 7 bases line up with TRBD1. V was pared by 9 bases and J by 10 bases, with 12 bases of the junction left unmatched. Germline values: CDR1 LNHDA, CDR2 SQIVND (reference sequence). The CDR3 has 12 amino acids. This chain's CDR3 is CASRGQDLFQYF. For the CDR3, the DNA is TGTGCCAGCAGAGGACAGGACCTTTTCCAGTACTTC.

V gene TRBV19 combines with J gene TRBJ2-3, with D possibly TRBD1 on 5 matching bases. V was trimmed by 8 bases and J by 0 bases, leaving 9 bases between them. The CDR3 extends over 13 amino acids. Germline CDR1 LNHDA, CDR2 SQIVND (reference sequence). The CDR3 bases are TGTGCCAGTGCGAGACAGAGCACAGATACGCAGTATTTT. Its translation: CASARQSTDTQYF. The variable domain in full, completed from reference TRBV19 and TRBJ2-3, reads DGGITQSPKYLFRKEGQNVTLSCEQNLNHDAMYWYRQDPGQGLRLIYYSQIVNDFQKGDIAEGYSVSREKKESFPLTVTSAQKNPTAFYLCASARQSTDTQYFGPGTRLTVL.

The CDR3 reads CASSASPGFGSLHYEQYF. In DNA, the CDR3 is TGTGCCAGCAGTGCCTCGCCGGGATTCGGATCCCTACACTACGAGCAGTACTTC. The V gene is TRBV28, the J gene TRBJ2-7; the D gene is possibly TRBD2 (5 bases). Trimming took 5 bases from V and 3 from J, leaving 26 bases between them. Looked up from germline, CDR1 is MDHEN and CDR2 is SYDVKM. This CDR3 spans 18 amino acids.

The chain links TRBV11-2 to TRBJ1-2; D is unclear. Trimming removed 4 bases at V and 2 bases at J, with 20 bases between. CDR1 is SGHAT, CDR2 FQNNGV, per germline. This CDR3 comprises 17 residues. The CDR3 DNA is TGTGCCAGCAGCTCGGCCCCTCTCTGGACCCCCAACTATGGCTACACCTTC. It is translated as CASSSAPLWTPNYGYTF.

This clone was counted once. The chain couples TRBV6-1 to TRBJ1-1, with D maybe TRBD1 (5 bases). Per germline, CDR1 MNHNS and CDR2 SASEGT. The CDR3 is 15 amino acids. Trimming removed 5 bases at V and 0 bases at J, with 13 bases between. The CDR3 DNA is TGTGCCAGCAGTAATTACAGGTGGGTGAACACTGAAGCTTTCTTT. The encoded protein is CASSNYRWVNTEAFF.

The chain carries TRBV6-5 and TRBJ2-1; 7 bases match TRBD1. The germline V gene has CDR1 MNHEY and CDR2 SVGAGI. V trimming: 2 bases; J trimming: 5 bases; junction bases outside the gene matches: 3. The CDR3 is made up of 14 amino acids. The CDR3, as DNA: TGTGCCAGCAGTTACGGGGACAGAAACAATGAGCAGTTCTTC. Residues: CASSYGDRNNEQFF.

This chain links TRBV11-2 with TRBJ2-7; D is possibly TRBD1 or TRBD2 (6 bases each). V shed 0 bases and J shed 7 bases, with 16 bases lying between them. CDR1 is SGHAT, CDR2 FQNNGV, per germline. This CDR3 has 15 amino acids. The CDR3 sequence is CASSLDLPGAGEQYF. The CDR3 region has the DNA TGTGCCAGCAGCTTAGATCTTCCGGGGGCGGGGGAGCAGTACTTC.

V gene TRBV10-1 combines with J gene TRBJ2-7; a possible D gene is TRBD1 (6 bases). Germline V lookup: CDR1 WNHNN, CDR2 SYGVQD (reference sequence). This CDR3 spans 14 amino acids. V shed 3 bases and J shed 2 bases, with 11 bases lying between them. The CDR3: CASSDDGQPYEQYF. For the CDR3, the DNA is TGCGCCAGCAGTGACGACGGACAGCCCTACGAGCAGTACTTC.